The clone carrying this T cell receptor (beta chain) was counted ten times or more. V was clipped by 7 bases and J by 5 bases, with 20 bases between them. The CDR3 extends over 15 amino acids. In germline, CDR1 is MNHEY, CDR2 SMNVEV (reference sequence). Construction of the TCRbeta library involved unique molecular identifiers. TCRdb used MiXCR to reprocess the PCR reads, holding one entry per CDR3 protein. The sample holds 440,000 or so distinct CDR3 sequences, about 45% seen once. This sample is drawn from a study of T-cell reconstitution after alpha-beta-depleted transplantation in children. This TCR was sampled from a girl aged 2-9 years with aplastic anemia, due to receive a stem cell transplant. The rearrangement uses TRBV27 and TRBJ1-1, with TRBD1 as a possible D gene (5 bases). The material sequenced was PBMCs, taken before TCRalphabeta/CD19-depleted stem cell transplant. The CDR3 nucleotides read TGTGCCAGCAACGACGGGTGGCGGGGCGAGACTGAAGCTTTCTTT. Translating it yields CASNDGWRGETEAFF.